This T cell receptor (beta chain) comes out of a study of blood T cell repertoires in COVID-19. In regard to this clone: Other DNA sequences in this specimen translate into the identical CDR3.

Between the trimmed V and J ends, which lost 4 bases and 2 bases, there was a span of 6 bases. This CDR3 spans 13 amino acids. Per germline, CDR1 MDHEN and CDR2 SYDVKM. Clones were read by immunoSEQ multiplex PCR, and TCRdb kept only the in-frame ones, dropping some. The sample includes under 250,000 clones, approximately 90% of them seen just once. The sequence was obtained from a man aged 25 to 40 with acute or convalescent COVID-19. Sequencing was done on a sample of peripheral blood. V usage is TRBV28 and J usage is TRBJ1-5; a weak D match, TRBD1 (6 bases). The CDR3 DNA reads TGTGCCAGCAGTTACAGGGGCAATCAGCCCCAGCATTTT. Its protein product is CASSYRGNQPQHF.